These T cell receptor beta chains were read from a single sample in a study of T cells in Graves' hyperthyroidism and ophthalmopathy. TCRdb recomputed calls from the multiplex PCR reads with MiXCR, one row per CDR3 protein. The data show roughly 100,000 distinct CDR3 sequences, 45% to 50% seen once. The source material was blood. The receptors originated from a man in his forties with Graves' hyperthyroidism. The conserved cysteine and the conserved F or W are not part of the CDR3 here. Each record gives: D gene, V gene, CDR3 protein. D genes are given only for firm matches.

TRBD2 | TRBV20-1 | SAGTSDYNEQF
. | TRBV28 | ASSFEVTAWAF
. | TRBV6-5 | ASTVENEQF
. | TRBV5-1 | ASSLEGGSRGELF
TRBD2 | TRBV10-3 | AISGTSGGRDQETQY
TRBD2 | TRBV2 | ASRSLAGSSYEQY
TRBD1 | TRBV2 | ASGRTGKNIQY
. | TRBV28 | ASSLLSGAAEELF
. | TRBV20-1 | SARQGGPHNEQF
TRBD2 | TRBV5-1 | ASSWASGDTGELF
TRBD2 | TRBV20-1 | SARGVSGNEQF
TRBD2 | TRBV20-1 | SASEGGRANYEQY
TRBD2 | TRBV7-8 | ASSPAQGTSRTETQY
TRBD1 | TRBV24-1 | ATGRQGGTEAF
. | TRBV6-6 | ASSSRYEQY
. | TRBV25-1 | AGRTAGSNEKLL
TRBD1 | TRBV7-6 | ASSPRQTGGNQPQH
TRBD1 | TRBV11-2 | ASSPRRDRNTKDSGITIY
. | TRBV10-3 | AISESSPVIREQY
TRBD2 | TRBV7-8 | ASSLGTGGGADTQY
TRBD2 | TRBV7-9 | ASRPSGGTYEQY
TRBD2 | TRBV20-1 | SARALRRGARDTQY
. | TRBV20-1 | SASRRTGLDTQY
. | TRBV7-2 | ASNLLADTQY
. | TRBV7-3 | ASSFDGGRDEQY
. | TRBV7-9 | ASSLGVEAGGGETQH
. | TRBV20-1 | SARPLARHT